The 14 T cell receptor beta chains below were found in one sample sequenced in a study of blood T cell repertoires in COVID-19. Sequenced by immunoSEQ multiplex PCR; TCRdb stores in-frame clones only, minus some. The data show around 160,000 clones, with 80% seen just once and around 3.2% held by the top ten. Source material: PBMCs or T cells enriched from blood (not recorded which). All receptors come from a woman aged 55-69 years who had recovered from COVID-19.

V is TRBV5-1 and J is TRBJ2-3; TRBD2 is a possible D gene (6 bases). V dropped 3 bases and J dropped 1 base, with 9 bases sitting between them. CDR3 length equals 14 residues. Germline CDR1 is SGHRS and CDR2 is YFSETQ. CDR3 region: CASSWGVGTDTQYF. CDR3 nucleotide sequence: TGCGCCAGCAGCTGGGGGGTGGGCACAGATACGCAGTATTTT.

This chain links TRBV9 with TRBJ2-3, with 7 bases lining up with TRBD2. With V trimmed by 4 bases and J by 2 bases, 7 bases remained unmatched. The CDR3 is made up of 15 amino acids. Germline lookup yields CDR1 SGDLS and CDR2 YYNGEE. DNA for the CDR3: TGTGCCAGCAGCCCGAGCGGGGAGTACACAGATACGCAGTATTTT. Translating gives CASSPSGEYTDTQYF.

The chain has TRBV5-1 and TRBJ2-1; tentatively, D is TRBD2 (6 bases). The CDR3 has 14 residues. CDR1 is SGHRS and CDR2 is YFSETQ in the germline V gene. Trimming stripped 7 bases from V and 2 bases from J, with 13 bases between. The CDR3 sequence is CASSTGVAYNEQFF. In DNA form, the CDR3 reads TGCGCCAGCTCAACGGGGGTCGCCTACAATGAGCAGTTCTTC.

The chain recombines TRBV14 with TRBJ1-2; perhaps TRBD1 as D (6 bases). Germline V lookup: CDR1 SGHDN, CDR2 FVKESK. V lost 0 bases and J lost 12, with 14 bases in between. The CDR3 runs to 13 residues. CDR3 protein: CASSQEIWGPHTF. The CDR3 DNA follows: TGTGCCAGCAGCCAAGAGATCTGGGGGCCCCACACCTTC.

CDR3: CASSQTDTSTDTQYF. CDR3 DNA sequence: TGCGCCAGCAGCCAAACAGACACTAGCACAGATACGCAGTATTTT. The chain links TRBV4-1 to TRBJ2-3; D is uncertain. The V end was cut by 2 bases, the J end by 0 bases, with 9 bases between. The V gene's germline CDR1 is MGHRA and CDR2 YSYEKL. The CDR3 is made up of 15 amino acids.

This chain links TRBV12-5 with TRBJ2-2; maybe TRBD1 (6 bases). The CDR3 extends over 16 amino acids. Germline loops: CDR1 LGHNT, CDR2 FRNRAP. V lost 1 base and J lost 5, with 14 bases in between. Here the CDR3 DNA reads TGTGCTAGTGGTTTGGAGGGGGTTACTGGTACCGGGGAGCTGTTTTTT. Translation gives CASGLEGVTGTGELFF.

To note about this clone: Other DNA sequences within the sample encode an identical CDR3. The rearrangement uses TRBV7-9 and TRBJ1-1, with D unclear. The V end lost 2 bases, the J end lost 1 base, and 8 bases lay between the germline ends. Per the germline V gene, CDR1 is SEHNR and CDR2 is FQNEAQ (reference sequence). The CDR3 extends over 14 amino acids. The CDR3 sequence is CASSLSGSNTEAFF. The CDR3 DNA reads as TGTGCCAGCAGCTTATCGGGGTCGAACACTGAAGCTTTCTTT.

This clone appeared once. The chain links TRBV5-4 to TRBJ1-6; D remains ambiguous. Germline CDR1 and CDR2: SGHNT and YYREEE (reference sequence). The CDR3 length is 15 residues. V gave up 3 bases and J gave up 2 bases, with 9 bases separating them. Here the CDR3 DNA reads TGTGCCAGCAGCTCCGGCGGGACCTATAATTCACCCCTCCACTTT. Translation gives CASSSGGTYNSPLHF. The full variable domain, its missing parts supplied by reference TRBV5-4 and TRBJ1-6, is ETGVTQSPTHLIKTRGQQVTLRCSSQSGHNTVSWYQQALGQGPQFIFQYYREEENGRGNFPPRFSGLQFPNYSSELNVNALELDDSALYLCASSSGGTYNSPLHFGNGTRLTVT.

The chain is built from TRBV5-1 and TRBJ1-4, with D perhaps matching TRBD1 (5 bases). CDR3 length equals 16 residues. In germline, CDR1 is SGHRS, CDR2 YFSETQ. The germline V and J ends were trimmed by 2 bases and 3 bases, with 14 bases remaining between them. CDR3 protein: CASSLASDSSNEKLFF. CDR3 nucleotides: TGCGCCAGCAGCTTAGCATCCGACAGTTCTAATGAAAAACTGTTTTTT.

The rearrangement joins TRBV12-3 or TRBV12-4 to TRBJ1-2, with D unresolved. The CDR3 spans 13 residues. V was trimmed by 1 base and J by 8 bases, leaving 11 bases between them. The CDR3 loop is CASSLGAAGGYTF. The CDR3 nucleotides are TGTGCCAGCAGTTTAGGGGCCGCGGGGGGCTACACCTTC.

The V and J genes are TRBV27 and TRBJ2-1; D is undetermined. Trimming pared 0 bases from V and 5 bases from J, leaving 11 bases between. From germline, CDR1 is MNHEY and CDR2 SMNVEV (reference sequence). The CDR3 spans 15 residues. The CDR3: CASSLSQNLNNEQFF. The CDR3 nucleotides are TGTGCCAGCAGTTTATCACAGAACCTAAACAATGAGCAGTTCTTC.

The V gene is TRBV20-1, the J gene TRBJ2-3; 11 bases are shared with TRBD2. The V and J ends lost 3 bases and 7 bases, in that order; junction bases with no gene match: 3. Germline CDR1 reads DFQATT; CDR2 reads SNEGSKA (reference sequence). The CDR3 is made up of 13 amino acids. The DNA of the CDR3 is TGCAGTGCTAGTAGCGGGGGGGCATATACGCAGTATTTT. Protein: CSASSGGAYTQYF.

This chain joins TRBV30 and TRBJ1-1; 8 positions match TRBD1. Germline CDR1 reads GTSNPN; CDR2 reads SVGIG (reference sequence). The CDR3 has 12 residues. V was pared by 8 bases and J by 4 bases, with 6 bases of the junction left unmatched. Written as DNA, the CDR3 is TGTGCCCAGAAGGGACAGGTCACTGAAGCTTTCTTT. Its protein product is CAQKGQVTEAFF. Full variable domain (remainder filled in from reference TRBV30 and TRBJ1-1): SQTIHQWPATLVQPVGSPLSLECTVEGTSNPNLYWYRQAAGRGLQLLFYSVGIGQISSEVPQNLSASRPQDRQFILSSKKLLLSDSGFYLCAQKGQVTEAFFGQGTRLTVV.

The rearrangement joins TRBV5-5 to TRBJ1-1, with D perhaps matching TRBD1 (6 bases). Germline V gene sequence: CDR1 SGHKS, CDR2 YYEKEE (reference sequence). There are 17 residues in the CDR3. The V and J ends lost 5 bases and 4 bases respectively, with 24 bases between them. The CDR3 reads CASSLWVRGPSGTEAFF. DNA for the CDR3: TGTGCCAGCAGTCTATGGGTCAGGGGCCCCTCTGGCACTGAAGCTTTCTTT. Full variable domain (outside the CDR3, taken from reference TRBV5-5 and TRBJ1-1): DAGVTQSPTHLIKTRGQQVTLRCSPISGHKSVSWYQQVLGQGPQFIFQYYEKEERGRGNFPDRFSARQFPNYSSELNVNALLLGDSALYLCASSLWVRGPSGTEAFFGQGTRLTVV.